This record looks at one T cell receptor beta chain sequence and its context. Antigen: not known. Trimming cost V 5 bases and J 5 bases; bases outside gene matches: 5. In germline, CDR1 is SGHAT, CDR2 FQNNGV. CDR3 length: 16 amino acids. The method was immunoSEQ multiplex PCR; TCRdb's version includes in-frame clones alone and lacks a portion of them. The table records tens of thousands of clones, approximately 91% of them present only once. The data derive from a study of T cell responses to AZD1222 COVID-19 vaccine. Study-wide points: Every sample of the repertoires postdated the peak T cell response. A rise in Spike-specific TCR breadth and depth followed two AZD1222 doses. Baseline seropositivity characterized only 5 or 6 AZD1222 recipients.

The sample consisted of peripheral blood, taken on day 0 of AZD1222 vaccination. This TCR was recovered from an adult in good health. V and J are TRBV11-2 and TRBJ2-5; 16 bases match TRBD2. The CDR3 reads CASSLGLAGGYETQYF. CDR3 DNA sequence: TGTGCCAGCAGCCTGGGACTAGCGGGAGGGTACGAGACCCAGTACTTC.